Below, 10 T cell receptor beta chains from the same sample are listed, as sequenced in a study of cytomegalovirus exposure and HLA in healthy donors. The PCR employed 60 Vbeta primers together with 13 Jbeta primers. Sequencing was performed with immunoSEQ multiplex PCR; in TCRdb, only in-frame clones are kept and a portion is missing. This sample has roughly 180,000 clones, with 82% found just once. What was sequenced was PBMCs. These TCRs come from a male donor in good health and CMV-seronegative.

This clone was picked up one time. V and J are TRBV6-1 and TRBJ2-7; 7 nucleotides agree with TRBD1. The CDR3 length is 13 residues. The ends lost 9 bases at V and 3 bases at J; junction bases unmatched: 8. The germline CDR1 and CDR2 sequences are MNHNS and SASEGT. The CDR3 loop reads CASLGDRNYEQYF. Written as DNA, the CDR3 is TGTGCCAGTCTGGGGGACAGAAACTACGAGCAGTACTTC.

The V gene is TRBV5-1, the J gene TRBJ2-7; possibly TRBD1 for D (6 bases). The CDR3 covers 14 residues. The germline V gene encodes CDR1 SGHRS and CDR2 YFSETQ. V was cut by 0 bases and J by 1 base, with 8 bases left in between. The CDR3 reads CASSLAGTSYEQYF. CDR3 in DNA: TGCGCCAGCAGCTTGGCGGGGACATCCTACGAGCAGTACTTC.

The chain employs TRBV11-2 and TRBJ2-7; 9 nucleotides line up with TRBD1. CDR1 is SGHAT and CDR2 is FQNNGV in the germline V gene. Germline trimming cut 5 bases from V and 5 bases from J; bases unmatched to any gene: 13. The CDR3 contains 16 residues. The CDR3 is CASSPLDRGKRHEQYF. The DNA of the CDR3 is TGTGCCAGCAGCCCATTGGACAGGGGAAAAAGGCACGAGCAGTACTTC.

The rearrangement uses TRBV5-1 and TRBJ2-5, with 11 bases matching TRBD2. CDR3 length: 17 residues. V was pared by 0 bases and J by 1 base, with 5 bases of the junction left unmatched. Germline CDR1 reads SGHRS; CDR2 reads YFSETQ. CDR3 coding DNA: TGCGCCAGCAGCTTGGGGCTAGCGGGAGGCTTCCAAGAGACCCAGTACTTC. It codes for CASSLGLAGGFQETQYF.

The chain couples TRBV7-3 to TRBJ2-5; 7 bases agree with TRBD2. Germline CDR1 is SGHTA and CDR2 is FQGTGA. CDR3 length: 15 amino acids. V gave up 1 base and J gave up 4 bases; unmatched junction bases: 6. The CDR3 nucleotides read TGTGCCAGCAGCTTAATCGGTGGGGAGGGAGAGACCCAGTACTTC. Residues: CASSLIGGEGETQYF.

With regard to this clone: No conserved phenylalanine or tryptophan is present at the end of the CDR3, so a read error is the likely explanation. It is unclear where the CDR3 begins or ends on the DNA, so no DNA is shown, and the CDR3 is as TCRdb lists it. The V call is TRBV6-5, the J call TRBJ1-2; the tabulated D call, TRBD1, remains unverified against the DNA. In germline, CDR1 is MNHEY, CDR2 SVGAGI. The CDR3 region is 13 residues in length, termini included. The CDR3 reads CASSRGQFVAPLI.

The genes are TRBV28 and TRBJ1-5; the D is unclear. Germline values: CDR1 MDHEN, CDR2 SYDVKM. V lost 2 bases, J lost 4 bases, and 9 bases lay in between. CDR3 size: 14 residues. CDR3 sequence reads: CASSLVGANQPQHF. The CDR3 DNA is TGTGCCAGCAGTTTAGTGGGCGCTAATCAGCCCCAGCATTTT.

This clone has just a few counts. The rearrangement joins TRBV27 to TRBJ2-3; 11 bases are a match to TRBD1. The CDR3 loop spans 14 amino acids. In germline, CDR1 is MNHEY, CDR2 SMNVEV (reference sequence). The ends lost 8 bases at V and 3 bases at J; junction bases unmatched: 4. CDR3 bases: TGTGCCAGCGGACGGGACAGGGGGACAGATACGCAGTATTTT. It is translated as CASGRDRGTDTQYF.

The CDR3 region is CASRDRQGTDTQYF. As DNA, the CDR3 is TGTGCCAGCAGGGACCGACAGGGCACAGATACGCAGTATTTT. This chain links TRBV6-6 with TRBJ2-3; D may be TRBD1 (6 bases). V gave up 6 bases and J gave up 1 base, with 11 bases separating them. Germline lookup yields CDR1 MNHNY and CDR2 SVGAGI (reference sequence). CDR3 length equals 14 residues.

This chain links TRBV27 with TRBJ2-1; 16 bases are shared with TRBD2. CDR1 is MNHEY and CDR2 is SMNVEV in the germline V gene (reference sequence). The trim removed 6 bases at V and 9 bases at J, leaving 5 bases unmatched. The CDR3 consists of 15 residues. The CDR3, as DNA: TGTGCCAGCAGCCTAGGGACTAGCGGGAGGGTTGAGCAGTTCTTC. Its translation is CASSLGTSGRVEQFF.